The 28 T cell receptor beta chains in this list originate from one sample, sequenced in a study of OX40 agonist ivuxolimab in advanced cancers. The data were produced by immunoSEQ multiplex PCR, yet TCRdb's version contains in-frame clones alone and is incomplete. The profile covers more than 85,000 clones, with 70% to 90% appearing a single time and approximately 0.5% taken by the ten largest. This specimen was CD4+ or CD8+ T cells sorted from blood, taken in a trial of the OX40 agonist ivuxolimab. The receptor set was obtained from an adult with an advanced solid tumor such as melanoma, head and neck, liver or kidney cancer.

This chain uses TRBV11-1 with TRBJ2-7; D possibly matches TRBD1 or TRBD2 (6 bases each). Germline V gene lookup returns CDR1 SGHAT and CDR2 FQDESV (reference sequence). V was pared by 5 bases and J by 3 bases, with 20 bases between. The CDR3 is 16 amino acids. CDR3 DNA: TGTGCCAGCAGCCGGGGGTCCGGGACACTACTCTACGAGCAGTACTTC. Its protein is CASSRGSGTLLYEQYF.

V gene TRBV7-2 combines with J gene TRBJ1-2, with 9 bases fitting TRBD1. Trimming at V came to 5 bases and at J to 7 bases, leaving 5 bases not matched to a gene. The CDR3 has 13 residues. CDR1 and CDR2 (germline): SGHTA, FQGNSA. The CDR3 is CASSPGQGRGYTF. CDR3 coding DNA: TGTGCCAGCAGCCCCGGACAGGGGCGTGGCTACACCTTC.

V is TRBV9 and J is TRBJ1-4; TRBD1 is a possible D gene (6 bases). Between the trimmed V and J ends, which lost 4 bases and 9 bases, there was a span of 16 bases. Germline CDR1 SGDLS, CDR2 YYNGEE. The CDR3 sequence is 14 residues long. The CDR3 DNA reads TGTGCCAGCAGCCCCGGGACCGGGGGCCAAAAACTGTTTTTT. Amino acid sequence: CASSPGTGGQKLFF.

This clone was observed once. This rearrangement joins TRBV5-3 to TRBJ2-2; D uncertain. TRBV5-3 is placed among ORFs of uncertain function. Trimming removed 6 bases from V and 4 bases from J, with 16 bases in between. The CDR3 extends over 15 amino acids. Here the CDR3 DNA reads TGTGCCAGAAACAACCCAATCGTCTTCACCGGGGAGCTGTTTTTT. It codes for CARNNPIVFTGELFF.

This clone was observed a single time. J is TRBJ2-5 and V is TRBV6-5; TRBD1 is a possible D gene (5 bases). The end of the DNA aligns better with TRBJ2-7, so the J call may be wrong. This CDR3 comprises 13 residues. Germline values: CDR1 MNHEY, CDR2 SVGAGI. In nucleotides, the CDR3 is TGTGCCAGCAGACAGGCGAGCTCCTACGAGCAGTACTTC. This codes for CASRQASSYEQYF.

The chain employs TRBV7-9 and TRBJ2-1, with D unresolved. The CDR3 has 12 residues. The V end was cut by 3 bases, the J end by 7 bases, with 7 bases between. The germline V gene has CDR1 SEHNR and CDR2 FQNEAQ (reference sequence). The CDR3: CASSFLENEQFF. CDR3 coding DNA: TGTGCCAGCAGCTTCCTGGAGAATGAGCAGTTCTTC. Full variable domain (rest looked up from reference TRBV7-9 and TRBJ2-1): DTGVSQNPRHKITKRGQNVTFRCDPISEHNRLYWYRQTLGQGPEFLTYFQNEAQLEKSRLLSDRFSAERPKGSFSTLEIQRTEQGDSAMYLCASSFLENEQFFGPGTRLTVL.

The chain employs TRBV12-5 and TRBJ2-5, with 7 positions matching TRBD2. CDR1 and CDR2 (germline): LGHNT, FRNRAP. Trimming at V came to 5 bases and at J to 2 bases, leaving 8 bases not matched to a gene. The CDR3 totals 15 residues. The DNA for the CDR3 is TGTGCTAGTGGTCGAGTGGGGGGGTTACAAGAGACCCAGTACTTC. Protein sequence: CASGRVGGLQETQYF.

V usage is TRBV5-8 and J usage is TRBJ1-6; D may be TRBD1 (5 bases). The CDR3 consists of 15 residues. The V and J ends lost 4 bases and 10 bases respectively, with 18 bases between them. Per the germline V gene, CDR1 is SGHTS and CDR2 is YDEGEE. The CDR3 DNA reads as TGTGCCAGCAGCCCGGGGGGGTTTTTGGAATCACCCCTCCACTTT. Translation: CASSPGGFLESPLHF.

The rearrangement uses TRBV9 and TRBJ2-3, with TRBD1 identical over 7 bases. Losses at the gene ends were 4 bases for V and 2 bases for J; bases not matched to a gene: 7. The germline CDR1 and CDR2 sequences are SGDLS and YYNGEE. This CDR3 spans 15 amino acids. In nucleotides, the CDR3 is TGTGCCAGCAGCAACCGGGACAGAGACACAGATACGCAGTATTTT. Its translation is CASSNRDRDTDTQYF.

The rearrangement uses TRBV5-1 and TRBJ1-4; D is possibly TRBD1 (6 bases). V was clipped by 4 bases and J by 2 bases, with 12 bases between them. The CDR3 loop spans 15 amino acids. Looked up from germline, CDR1 is SGHRS and CDR2 is YFSETQ. Here the CDR3 DNA reads TGCGCCAGCAGCGAGGGGGGGCGGACTAATGAAAAACTGTTTTTT. Encoded protein: CASSEGGRTNEKLFF.

The chain carries TRBV6-6 and TRBJ1-1, with 9 bases matching TRBD1. The CDR3 is 14 residues long. Trimming took 6 bases from V and 1 from J; bases not matched to a gene: 3. Germline lookup yields CDR1 MNHNY and CDR2 SVGAGI (reference sequence). CDR3 in DNA: TGTGCCAGCAGCCCGGGACAGGGGAACACTGAAGCTTTCTTT. This translates into CASSPGQGNTEAFF.

The rearrangement uses TRBV5-6 and TRBJ2-2; D ambiguous. Germline V gene sequence: CDR1 SGHDT, CDR2 YYEEEE. The CDR3 runs to 13 residues. V dropped 5 bases and J dropped 7 bases, with 12 bases sitting between them. The CDR3 here is CASSFTLGGELFF. The CDR3 DNA sequence: TGTGCCAGCAGTTTTACACTGGGCGGGGAGCTGTTTTTT.

This clone is a singleton in its sample. The gene calls are TRBV5-5 and TRBJ2-3; D call uncertain. CDR1 SGHKS and CDR2 YYEKEE come from the germline V gene (reference sequence). The CDR3 consists of 14 residues. V was pared by 6 bases and J by 1 base, with 12 bases between. The CDR3 DNA follows: TGTGCCAGCACCTGGCTTGGAGGCACAGATACGCAGTATTTT. Protein sequence: CASTWLGGTDTQYF.

With regard to this clone: This CDR3 is missing its conserved last phenylalanine or tryptophan, likely due to a read error. The chain is built from TRBV7-2 and TRBJ1-6, with D possibly matching TRBD1 (5 bases). V was trimmed by 0 bases and J by 6 bases, leaving 12 bases between them. CDR3 size: 16 residues. CDR1 and CDR2 from the germline V gene are SGHTA and FQGNSA. DNA of the CDR3: TGTGCCAGCAGCTTAGCGGCGAGGGGAGCTAATTCACCCCTCCACCTT. Translation: CASSLAARGANSPLHL.

J is TRBJ2-3 and V is TRBV7-3; D possibly corresponds to TRBD2 (5 bases). In germline, CDR1 is SGHTA, CDR2 FQGTGA. Trimming removed 5 bases from V and 6 bases from J, with 18 bases in between. The CDR3 sequence is 15 residues long. The CDR3 region is CASSPSTRGWDTQYF. The CDR3, as DNA: TGTGCCAGCAGCCCGTCAACCCGGGGTTGGGATACGCAGTATTTT.

V and J are TRBV4-1 and TRBJ1-3; D gene ambiguous. The CDR3 loop spans 16 amino acids. Germline V lookup: CDR1 MGHRA, CDR2 YSYEKL. Deletions cut 1 base from V and 1 base from J, with 11 bases between. CDR3 loop: CASSQGPAASGNTIYF. CDR3 DNA: TGCGCCAGCAGCCAAGGCCCGGCGGCATCTGGAAACACCATATATTTT.

This chain joins TRBV5-1 and TRBJ2-7, with D possibly being TRBD1 (6 bases). Looked up from germline, CDR1 is SGHRS and CDR2 is YFSETQ. V lost 6 bases to trimming and J lost 4 bases, with 11 bases between them. CDR3 length: 12 amino acids. CDR3 nucleotides: TGCGCCAGCAAGGCAGGGGAATACGAGCAGTACTTC. Translated, it gives CASKAGEYEQYF.

This clone was recorded once. For the CDR3, the DNA is TGTGCCAGTAGTATAGGGGGAATCTCCTATAATTCACCCCTCCACTTT. Translated: CASSIGGISYNSPLHF. This chain joins TRBV19 and TRBJ1-6; D unresolved. CDR3 length equals 16 residues. Germline V CDR1 and CDR2: LNHDA, SQIVND (reference sequence). V was cut by 1 base and J by 0 bases, with 7 bases left in between.

J is TRBJ1-2 and V is TRBV5-4; TRBD1 agrees at 10 bases. CDR3 length equals 16 residues. The germline CDR1 and CDR2 sequences are SGHNT and YYREEE (reference sequence). The V and J ends lost 4 bases and 6 bases, in that order; junction bases with no gene match: 12. CDR3 residues: CASSHSAGTGENGYTF. CDR3 bases: TGTGCCAGCAGCCATTCCGCCGGGACAGGGGAAAATGGCTACACCTTC. Full variable domain (missing parts from reference TRBV5-4 and TRBJ1-2): ETGVTQSPTHLIKTRGQQVTLRCSSQSGHNTVSWYQQALGQGPQFIFQYYREEENGRGNFPPRFSGLQFPNYSSELNVNALELDDSALYLCASSHSAGTGENGYTFGSGTRLTVV.

The chain joins TRBV5-1 to TRBJ2-2; 8 nucleotides agree with TRBD1. Trimming at V came to 3 bases and at J to 6 bases, leaving 7 bases not matched to a gene. This CDR3 is 15 amino acids long. The germline V gene encodes CDR1 SGHRS and CDR2 YFSETQ. CDR3 loop: CASSSGQGFSGELFF. The CDR3 DNA sequence: TGCGCCAGCAGCTCTGGACAGGGTTTTTCCGGGGAGCTGTTTTTT.

The rearrangement links TRBV18 to TRBJ1-3, with D uncertain. Deletions cut 7 bases from V and 4 bases from J, with 14 bases between. The CDR3 spans 14 residues. Germline CDR1 reads KGHSH; CDR2 reads LQKENI. The CDR3 bases are TGTGCCAGCTTTCAGGATGGGCGAGGAAACACCATATATTTT. Residues: CASFQDGRGNTIYF.

On this clone itself: A read error may account for a junction end that differs from germline. The V gene is TRBV6-5, the J gene TRBJ2-2, with D possibly being TRBD1 (6 bases). Germline V gene sequence: CDR1 MNHEY, CDR2 SVGAGI. This CDR3 spans 15 amino acids. The CDR3 loop is CASSSPARGTGEPFF. CDR3 nucleotides: TGTGCCAGCAGTTCCCCCGCCAGGGGCACCGGGGAGCCGTTTTTT.

The chain employs TRBV6-5 and TRBJ1-2; D perhaps matches TRBD1 (5 bases). Trimming removed 6 bases at V and 4 bases at J, with 18 bases between. The CDR3 extends over 15 amino acids. From germline, CDR1 is MNHEY and CDR2 SVGAGI. The DNA for the CDR3 is TGTGCCAGCAGCTCCGGTGGGACCCGGGGCTATGGCTACACCTTC. As protein: CASSSGGTRGYGYTF.

V usage is TRBV19 and J usage is TRBJ2-3, with D perhaps matching TRBD1 or TRBD2 (6 bases each). Trimming shortened V by 3 bases and J by 1 base, and 8 bases separated the two germline ends. The CDR3 sequence is 14 residues long. Germline assignment: CDR1 LNHDA and CDR2 SQIVND (reference sequence). The CDR3 nucleotides are TGTGCCAGTAGTATTGGGGGGCGCACAGATACGCAGTATTTT. Translating gives CASSIGGRTDTQYF.

The chain joins TRBV6-6 to TRBJ2-7; D tentatively reads TRBD1 or TRBD2 (5 bases each). This CDR3 contains 11 residues. Trimming took off 6 bases at V and 6 bases at J, with 9 bases between the two ends. Germline lookup yields CDR1 MNHNY and CDR2 SVGAGI (reference sequence). The CDR3, as DNA: TGTGCCAGCAGCATGAGGGGCGAGCAGTACTTC. Protein product: CASSMRGEQYF.

The V call is TRBV29-1, the J call TRBJ2-5; no firm D call. V was shortened by 4 bases and J by 6 bases, with 12 bases between the two germline ends. This CDR3 is 12 amino acids long. Germline V gene lookup returns CDR1 SQVTM and CDR2 ANQGSEA. Written as DNA, the CDR3 is TGCAGCGTTGCGTTCATTGGGAAGACCCAGTACTTC. Protein sequence: CSVAFIGKTQYF. Based on the CDR3 plus reference TRBV29-1 and TRBJ2-5, the full variable domain is SAVISQKPSRDICQRGTSLTIQCQVDSQVTMMFWYRQQPGQSLTLIATANQGSEATYESGFVIDKFPISRPNLTFSTLTVSNMSPEDSSIYLCSVAFIGKTQYFGPGTRLLVL.

J is TRBJ2-1 and V is TRBV9; no clear D. The CDR3 contains 15 residues. V dropped 4 bases and J dropped 0 bases, with 11 bases sitting between them. Germline CDR1 SGDLS, CDR2 YYNGEE. CDR3 DNA sequence: TGTGCCAGCAGCTACTCCCCAAGCTCCTACAATGAGCAGTTCTTC. Its translation: CASSYSPSSYNEQFF.

This clone was detected only a few times. The sample holds other DNA sequences that translate to the same CDR3. V is TRBV7-9 and J is TRBJ2-3; the D is unclear. CDR1 is SEHNR and CDR2 is FQNEAQ in the germline V gene (reference sequence). The CDR3 runs to 12 residues. V lost 3 bases and J 0 bases, leaving 1 base between the germline ends. CDR3 nucleotides: TGTGCCAGCAGCTTTAGCACAGATACGCAGTATTTT. It codes for CASSFSTDTQYF. Together with reference TRBV7-9 and TRBJ2-3, the CDR3 gives the full variable domain: DTGVSQNPRHKITKRGQNVTFRCDPISEHNRLYWYRQTLGQGPEFLTYFQNEAQLEKSRLLSDRFSAERPKGSFSTLEIQRTEQGDSAMYLCASSFSTDTQYFGPGTRLTVL.